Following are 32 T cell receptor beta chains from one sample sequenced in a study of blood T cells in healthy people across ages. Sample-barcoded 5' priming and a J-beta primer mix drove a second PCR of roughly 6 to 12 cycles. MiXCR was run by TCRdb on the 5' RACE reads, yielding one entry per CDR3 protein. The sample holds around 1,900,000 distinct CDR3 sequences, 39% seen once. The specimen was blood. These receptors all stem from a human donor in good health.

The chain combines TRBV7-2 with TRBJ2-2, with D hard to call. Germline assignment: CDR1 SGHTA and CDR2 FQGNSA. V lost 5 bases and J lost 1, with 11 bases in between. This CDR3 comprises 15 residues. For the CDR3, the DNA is TGTGCCAGCAGCCCCACCAGAGTGAACACCGGGGAGCTGTTTTTT. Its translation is CASSPTRVNTGELFF.

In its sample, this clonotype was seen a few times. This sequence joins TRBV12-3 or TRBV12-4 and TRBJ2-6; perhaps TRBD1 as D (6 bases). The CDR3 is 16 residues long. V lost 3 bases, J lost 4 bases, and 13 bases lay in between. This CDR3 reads CASSFGRGVGANVLTF. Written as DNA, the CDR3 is TGTGCCAGCAGTTTTGGCAGGGGAGTGGGGGCCAACGTCCTGACTTTC.

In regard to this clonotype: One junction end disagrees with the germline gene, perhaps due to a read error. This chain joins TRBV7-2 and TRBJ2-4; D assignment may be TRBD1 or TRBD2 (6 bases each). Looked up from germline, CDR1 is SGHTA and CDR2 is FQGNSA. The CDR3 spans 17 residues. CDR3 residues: CAGSLRGARRIENIQYF. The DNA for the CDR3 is TGTGCCGGCAGCTTAAGGGGGGCACGGCGAATTGAGAACATTCAGTACTTC.

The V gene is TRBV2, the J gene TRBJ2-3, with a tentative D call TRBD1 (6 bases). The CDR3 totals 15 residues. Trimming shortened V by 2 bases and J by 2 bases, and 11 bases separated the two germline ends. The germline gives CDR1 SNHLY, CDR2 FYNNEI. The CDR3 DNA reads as TGTGCCAGCAGTGAACAGGCAGGGGTCACAGATACGCAGTATTTT. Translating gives CASSEQAGVTDTQYF.

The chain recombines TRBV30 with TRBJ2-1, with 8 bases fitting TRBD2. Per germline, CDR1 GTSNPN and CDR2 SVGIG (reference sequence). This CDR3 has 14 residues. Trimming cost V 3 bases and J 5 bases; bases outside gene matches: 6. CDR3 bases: TGTGCCTGGAGCCCGGGGGGGCCCGACAATGAGCAGTTCTTC. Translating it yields CAWSPGGPDNEQFF. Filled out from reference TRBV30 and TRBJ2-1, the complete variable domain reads SQTIHQWPATLVQPVGSPLSLECTVEGTSNPNLYWYRQAAGRGLQLLFYSVGIGQISSEVPQNLSASRPQDRQFILSSKKLLLSDSGFYLCAWSPGGPDNEQFFGPGTRLTVL.

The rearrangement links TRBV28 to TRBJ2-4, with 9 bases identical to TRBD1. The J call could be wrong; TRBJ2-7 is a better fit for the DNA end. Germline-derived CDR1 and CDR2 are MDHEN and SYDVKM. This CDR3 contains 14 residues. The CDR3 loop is CASSETGGTNEQYF. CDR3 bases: TGTGCCAGCAGTGAAACAGGGGGCACGAACGAGCAGTACTTC.

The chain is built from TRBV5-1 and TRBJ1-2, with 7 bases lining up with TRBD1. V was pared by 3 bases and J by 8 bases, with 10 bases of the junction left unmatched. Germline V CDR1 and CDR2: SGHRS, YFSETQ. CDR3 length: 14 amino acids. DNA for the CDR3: TGCGCCAGCAGCTCCCCGGGGACAGAAGAAGGCTACACCTTC. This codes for CASSSPGTEEGYTF.

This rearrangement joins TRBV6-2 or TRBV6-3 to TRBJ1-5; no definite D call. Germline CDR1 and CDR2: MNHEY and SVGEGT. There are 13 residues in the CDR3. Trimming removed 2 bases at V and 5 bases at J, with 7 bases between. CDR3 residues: CASSYVAYQPQHF. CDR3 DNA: TGTGCCAGCAGTTACGTGGCCTATCAGCCCCAGCATTTT.

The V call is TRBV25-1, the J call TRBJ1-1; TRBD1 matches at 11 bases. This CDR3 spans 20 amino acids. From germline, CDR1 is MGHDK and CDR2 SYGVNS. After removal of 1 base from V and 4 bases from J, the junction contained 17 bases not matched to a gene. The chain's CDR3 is CASSEWIPGQGAVGLTEAFF. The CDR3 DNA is TGTGCCAGCAGTGAATGGATCCCCGGACAGGGGGCCGTGGGACTCACTGAAGCTTTCTTT.

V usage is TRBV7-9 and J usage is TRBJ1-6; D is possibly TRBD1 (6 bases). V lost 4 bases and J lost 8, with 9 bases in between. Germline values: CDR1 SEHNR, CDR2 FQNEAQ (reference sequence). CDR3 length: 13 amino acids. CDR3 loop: CASSYWTDSPLHF. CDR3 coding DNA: TGTGCCAGCAGCTACTGGACAGATTCACCCCTCCACTTT.

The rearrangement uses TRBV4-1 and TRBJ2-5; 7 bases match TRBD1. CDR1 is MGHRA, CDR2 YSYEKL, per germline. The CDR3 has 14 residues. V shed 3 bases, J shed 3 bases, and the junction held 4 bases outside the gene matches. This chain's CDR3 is CASSHRTGEETQYF. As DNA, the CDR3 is TGCGCCAGCAGCCACCGCACAGGGGAAGAGACCCAGTACTTC.

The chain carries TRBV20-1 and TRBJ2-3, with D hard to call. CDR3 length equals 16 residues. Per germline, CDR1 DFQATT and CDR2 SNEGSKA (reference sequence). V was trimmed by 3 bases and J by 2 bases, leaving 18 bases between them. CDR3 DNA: TGCAGTGCTAGGGGAATTCTCCAACTTACCACAGATACGCAGTATTTT. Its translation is CSARGILQLTTDTQYF.

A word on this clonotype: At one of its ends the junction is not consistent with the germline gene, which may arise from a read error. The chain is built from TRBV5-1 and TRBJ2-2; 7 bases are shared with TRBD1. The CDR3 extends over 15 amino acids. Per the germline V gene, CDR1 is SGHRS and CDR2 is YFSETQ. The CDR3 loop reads CASSWGQLNAGELFF. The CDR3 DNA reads TGCGCCAGCAGCTGGGGACAGCTGAACGCCGGGGAGCTGTTTTTT.

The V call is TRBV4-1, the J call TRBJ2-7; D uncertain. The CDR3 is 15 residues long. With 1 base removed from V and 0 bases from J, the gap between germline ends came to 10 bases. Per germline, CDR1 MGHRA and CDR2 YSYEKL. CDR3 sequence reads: CASSQAQASSYEQYF. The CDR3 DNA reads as TGCGCCAGCAGCCAAGCCCAGGCCAGCTCCTACGAGCAGTACTTC.

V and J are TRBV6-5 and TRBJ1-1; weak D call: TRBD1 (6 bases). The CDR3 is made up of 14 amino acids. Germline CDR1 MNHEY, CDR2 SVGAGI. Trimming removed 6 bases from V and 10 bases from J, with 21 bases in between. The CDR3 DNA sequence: TGTGCCAGCAGCTTCGGACAGTTCGCGGAGGGAGCTTTCTTT. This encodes CASSFGQFAEGAFF.

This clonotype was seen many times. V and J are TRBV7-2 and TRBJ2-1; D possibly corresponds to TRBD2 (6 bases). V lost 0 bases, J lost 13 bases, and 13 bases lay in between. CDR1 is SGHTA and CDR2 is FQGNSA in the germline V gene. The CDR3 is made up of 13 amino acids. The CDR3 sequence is CASSLAPGLQQFF. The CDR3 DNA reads TGTGCCAGCAGCTTAGCCCCGGGACTCCAACAGTTCTTC.

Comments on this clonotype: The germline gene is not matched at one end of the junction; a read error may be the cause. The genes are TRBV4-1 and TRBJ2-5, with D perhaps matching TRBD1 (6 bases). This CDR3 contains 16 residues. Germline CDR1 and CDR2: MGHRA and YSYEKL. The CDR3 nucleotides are TGCGCCAGCAGCGAAGACCTGGGGGCGGGCCAAGAGACCCAGTACTTC. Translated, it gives CASSEDLGAGQETQYF.

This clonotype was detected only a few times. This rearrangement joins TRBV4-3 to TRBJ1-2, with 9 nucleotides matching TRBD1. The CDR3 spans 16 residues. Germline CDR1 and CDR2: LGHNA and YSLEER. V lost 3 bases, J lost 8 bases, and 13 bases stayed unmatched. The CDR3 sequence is CASSHPGETGGLGYTF. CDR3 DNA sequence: TGCGCCAGCAGCCATCCCGGGGAGACAGGGGGACTGGGCTACACCTTC.

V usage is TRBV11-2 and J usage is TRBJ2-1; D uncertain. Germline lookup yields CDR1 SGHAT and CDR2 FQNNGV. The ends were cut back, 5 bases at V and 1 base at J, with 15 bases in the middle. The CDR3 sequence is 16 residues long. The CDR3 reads CASSLRLAYSYNEQFF. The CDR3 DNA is TGTGCCAGCAGCCTTCGCTTAGCTTATTCCTACAATGAGCAGTTCTTC.

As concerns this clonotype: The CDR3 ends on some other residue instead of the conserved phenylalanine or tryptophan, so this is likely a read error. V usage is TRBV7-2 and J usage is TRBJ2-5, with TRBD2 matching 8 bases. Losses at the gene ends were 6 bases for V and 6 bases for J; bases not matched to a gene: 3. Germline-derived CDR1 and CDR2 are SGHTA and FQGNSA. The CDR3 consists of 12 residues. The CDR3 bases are TGTGCCAGCAGTAGCGGGGAAAAGACCCAGTACCTC. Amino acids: CASSSGEKTQYL.

The CDR3 sequence: CASKDGGAGTDTQYF. As DNA, the CDR3 is TGTGCCAGCAAAGACGGGGGGGCCGGTACAGATACGCAGTATTTT. The chain uses TRBV28 and TRBJ2-3; TRBD2 aligns across 8 bases. The CDR3 has 15 residues. Germline trimming cut 7 bases from V and 3 bases from J; bases unmatched to any gene: 9. The germline V gene encodes CDR1 MDHEN and CDR2 SYDVKM.

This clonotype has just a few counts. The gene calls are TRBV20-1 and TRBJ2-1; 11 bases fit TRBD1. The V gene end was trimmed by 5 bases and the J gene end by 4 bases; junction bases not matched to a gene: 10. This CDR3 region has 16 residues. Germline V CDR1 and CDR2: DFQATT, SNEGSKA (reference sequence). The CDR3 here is CSAPRPGTGGYNEQFF. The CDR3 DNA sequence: TGCAGTGCTCCCCGACCCGGGACAGGGGGTTACAATGAGCAGTTCTTC.

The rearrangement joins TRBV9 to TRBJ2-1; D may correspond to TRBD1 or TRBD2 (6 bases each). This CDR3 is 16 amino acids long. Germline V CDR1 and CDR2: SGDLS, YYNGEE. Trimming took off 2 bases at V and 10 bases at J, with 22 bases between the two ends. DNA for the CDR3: TGTGCCAGCAGCGTGGGGGGCGGACCTTTTGATCCCGAGCAGTTCTTC. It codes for CASSVGGGPFDPEQFF.

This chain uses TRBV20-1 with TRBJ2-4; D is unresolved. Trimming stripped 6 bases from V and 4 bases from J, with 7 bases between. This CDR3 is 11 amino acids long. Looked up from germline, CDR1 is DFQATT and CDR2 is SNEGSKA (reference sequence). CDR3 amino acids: CSAAQKNIQYF. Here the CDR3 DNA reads TGCAGTGCAGCACAGAAAAACATTCAGTACTTC.

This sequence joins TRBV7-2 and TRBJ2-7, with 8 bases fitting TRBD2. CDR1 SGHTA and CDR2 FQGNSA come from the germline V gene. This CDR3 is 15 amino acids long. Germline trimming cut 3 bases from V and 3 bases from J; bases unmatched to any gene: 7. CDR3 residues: CASSFHGGANYEQYF. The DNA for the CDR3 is TGTGCCAGCAGCTTTCACGGGGGGGCGAACTACGAGCAGTACTTC.

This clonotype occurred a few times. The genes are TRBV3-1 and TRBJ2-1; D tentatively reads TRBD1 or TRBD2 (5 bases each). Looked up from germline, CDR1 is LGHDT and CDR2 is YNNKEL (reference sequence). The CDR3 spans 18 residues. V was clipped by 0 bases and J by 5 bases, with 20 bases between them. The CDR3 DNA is TGTGCCAGCAGCCAAGATAAGTACGGGACCGGTCGTGACAATGAGCAGTTCTTC. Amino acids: CASSQDKYGTGRDNEQFF.

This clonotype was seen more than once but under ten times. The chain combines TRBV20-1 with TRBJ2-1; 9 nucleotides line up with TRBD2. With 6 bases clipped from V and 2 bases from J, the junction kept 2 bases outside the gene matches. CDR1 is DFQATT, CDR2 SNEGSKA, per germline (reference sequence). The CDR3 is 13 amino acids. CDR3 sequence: CSAASGAYNEQFF. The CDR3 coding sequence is TGCAGTGCCGCTAGCGGGGCCTACAATGAGCAGTTCTTC.

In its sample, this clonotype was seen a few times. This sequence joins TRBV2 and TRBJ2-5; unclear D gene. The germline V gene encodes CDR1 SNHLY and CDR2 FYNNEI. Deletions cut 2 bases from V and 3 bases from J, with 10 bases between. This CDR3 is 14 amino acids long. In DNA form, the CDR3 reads TGTGCCAGCAGTGAATGGAGCGCAGAAGAGACCCAGTACTTC. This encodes CASSEWSAEETQYF. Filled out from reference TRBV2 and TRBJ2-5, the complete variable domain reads EPEVTQTPSHQVTQMGQEVILRCVPISNHLYFYWYRQILGQKVEFLVSFYNNEISEKSEIFDDQFSVERPDGSNFTLKIRSTKLEDSAMYFCASSEWSAEETQYFGPGTRLLVL.

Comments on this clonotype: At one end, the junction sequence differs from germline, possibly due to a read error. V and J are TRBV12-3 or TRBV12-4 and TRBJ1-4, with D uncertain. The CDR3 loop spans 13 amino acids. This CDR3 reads CACSPTTNEKLFF. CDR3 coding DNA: TGTGCCTGCAGTCCCACCACTAATGAAAAACTGTTTTTT.

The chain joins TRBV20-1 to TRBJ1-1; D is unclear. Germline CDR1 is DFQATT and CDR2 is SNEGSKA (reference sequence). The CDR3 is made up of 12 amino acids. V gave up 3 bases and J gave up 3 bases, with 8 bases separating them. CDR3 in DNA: TGCAGTGCTAGCAGCGGTGACACTGAAGCTTTCTTT. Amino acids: CSASSGDTEAFF.

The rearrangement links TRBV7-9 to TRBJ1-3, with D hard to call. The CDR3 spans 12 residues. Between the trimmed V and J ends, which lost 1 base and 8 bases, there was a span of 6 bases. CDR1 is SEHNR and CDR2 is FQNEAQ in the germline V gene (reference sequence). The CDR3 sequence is CASSLGSDTIYF. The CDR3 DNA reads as TGTGCCAGCAGCTTAGGTTCGGACACCATATATTTT. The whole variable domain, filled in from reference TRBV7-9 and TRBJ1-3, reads DTGVSQNPRHKITKRGQNVTFRCDPISEHNRLYWYRQTLGQGPEFLTYFQNEAQLEKSRLLSDRFSAERPKGSFSTLEIQRTEQGDSAMYLCASSLGSDTIYFGEGSWLTVV.

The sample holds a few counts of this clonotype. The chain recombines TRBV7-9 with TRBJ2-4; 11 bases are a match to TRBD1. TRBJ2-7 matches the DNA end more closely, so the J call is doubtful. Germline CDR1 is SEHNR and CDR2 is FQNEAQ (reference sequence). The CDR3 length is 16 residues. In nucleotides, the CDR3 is TGTGCCAGCAGCTTGTACTCCGGGACAGGGGGCTACGAGCAGTACTTC. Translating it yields CASSLYSGTGGYEQYF.